The next 15 T cell receptor beta chains were all read from a single sample in a study of regulatory dendritic cells for organ transplantation. Their antigens are not known. Sequencing used immunoSEQ multiplex PCR; TCRdb keeps in-frame clones, though not all of them. The sample has over 20,000 clones, over 75% seen once. CFSE-labeled sorted T cells met regulatory or mature dendritic cells for 5 to 6 days. Material for sequencing was naive CD4+ T cells from blood cultured with regulatory dendritic cells. Subset in this sample: CD45RA+ naive T cells. These TCRs come from a human donor in good health.

The chain employs TRBV19 and TRBJ1-1; TRBD1 might be the D (6 bases). Germline loops: CDR1 LNHDA, CDR2 SQIVND (reference sequence). This CDR3 spans 16 amino acids. Trimming removed 2 bases at V and 5 bases at J, with 18 bases between. In nucleotides, the CDR3 is TGTGCCAGTAGTATAATACCCGGGACACGGAGAACTGAAGCTTTCTTT. This gives the protein CASSIIPGTRRTEAFF.

The chain recombines TRBV19 with TRBJ2-3; D not certain. The CDR3 extends over 13 amino acids. Germline values: CDR1 LNHDA, CDR2 SQIVND (reference sequence). Trimming cost V 7 bases and J 0 bases, with 8 bases left between them. The CDR3 bases are TGTGCCAGTAAAGTTACAAGCACAGATACGCAGTATTTT. This gives the protein CASKVTSTDTQYF.

J is TRBJ2-5 and V is TRBV29-1; 9 bases line up with TRBD2. Germline V gene lookup returns CDR1 SQVTM and CDR2 ANQGSEA. There are 17 residues in the CDR3. V gave up 7 bases and J gave up 5 bases; unmatched junction bases: 20. Here the CDR3 DNA reads TGCAGCGGCTCCCCAAGACTGGCGGGAGGGCTGAGGGAGACCCAGTACTTC. Translating it yields CSGSPRLAGGLRETQYF.

This clone has just one count. V gene TRBV9 combines with J gene TRBJ2-5, with 7 positions matching TRBD2. Germline V CDR1 and CDR2: SGDLS, YYNGEE. V lost 3 bases to trimming and J lost 4 bases; unmatched junction nucleotides: 0. The CDR3 length is 12 residues. Here the CDR3 reads CASSGEGETQYF. The CDR3 bases are TGTGCCAGCAGCGGGGAGGGAGAGACCCAGTACTTC.

The chain uses TRBV28 and TRBJ1-1; D remains ambiguous. Looked up from germline, CDR1 is MDHEN and CDR2 is SYDVKM. Trimming cost V 1 base and J 6 bases, with 6 bases left between them. The CDR3 is 12 residues long. CDR3 coding DNA: TGTGCCAGCAGTTTATCACGGGCTGAAGCTTTCTTT. Translation: CASSLSRAEAFF.

The rearrangement joins TRBV19 to TRBJ1-3; D is unclear. Trimming took off 7 bases at V and 3 bases at J, with 16 bases between the two ends. The germline gives CDR1 LNHDA, CDR2 SQIVND (reference sequence). There are 15 residues in the CDR3. The CDR3 loop is CASTTTGSGGNTIYF. DNA of the CDR3: TGTGCCAGTACTACCACCGGCTCGGGTGGAAACACCATATATTTT.

The chain combines TRBV18 with TRBJ2-5, with D perhaps TRBD1 (6 bases). V lost 2 bases and J lost 5, with 9 bases in between. The CDR3 loop spans 13 amino acids. In germline, CDR1 is KGHSH, CDR2 LQKENI. The CDR3 sequence: CASSPARGETQYF. Here the CDR3 DNA reads TGTGCCAGCTCACCAGCTAGGGGGGAGACCCAGTACTTC.

The chain employs TRBV27 and TRBJ2-3; D gene unclear. The CDR3 runs to 11 residues. Trimming stripped 6 bases from V and 5 bases from J, with 6 bases between. Germline CDR1 is MNHEY and CDR2 is SMNVEV (reference sequence). CDR3 sequence reads: CASRAEDTQYF. As DNA, the CDR3 is TGTGCCAGCAGGGCAGAAGATACGCAGTATTTT.

V gene TRBV5-1 combines with J gene TRBJ1-1; D ambiguous. The CDR3 totals 12 residues. Germline V CDR1 and CDR2: SGHRS, YFSETQ. Trimming shortened V by 4 bases and J by 10 bases, and 14 bases separated the two germline ends. CDR3 DNA: TGCGCCAGCAGCCGGACCCTCACGGTAGCTTTCTTT. Protein product: CASSRTLTVAFF.

The chain employs TRBV11-2 and TRBJ2-7, with 9 positions matching TRBD2. Trimming removed 5 bases from V and 0 bases from J; junction bases left unmatched: 5. From germline, CDR1 is SGHAT and CDR2 FQNNGV. This CDR3 is built from 15 residues. The CDR3 DNA reads as TGTGCCAGCAGCCCGGGACTAGCCCTCTCCTACGAGCAGTACTTC. Its translation is CASSPGLALSYEQYF.

The chain couples TRBV15 to TRBJ2-2; 11 nucleotides agree with TRBD1. V lost 0 bases to trimming and J lost 14 bases; unmatched junction nucleotides: 5. CDR3 length: 14 residues. Germline CDR1 reads LNHNV; CDR2 reads YYDKDF (reference sequence). The CDR3 DNA reads TGTGCCACCAGCAGAGATCCCGGACAGGGGGCACTGTTTTTT. Protein sequence: CATSRDPGQGALFF.

The chain has TRBV10-3 and TRBJ2-3, with unresolved D. Germline V gene data show CDR1 as ENHRY and CDR2 as SYGVKD. The CDR3 runs to 12 residues. Deletions cut 2 bases from V and 8 bases from J, with 8 bases between. The CDR3 DNA is TGTGCCATCAGTGAGCCCCGAGGTACGCAGTATTTT. Protein sequence: CAISEPRGTQYF.

The V call is TRBV9, the J call TRBJ2-1; 8 positions match TRBD2. CDR3 length equals 16 residues. Per germline, CDR1 SGDLS and CDR2 YYNGEE. V lost 3 bases and J lost 8; bases outside the gene matches: 13. The CDR3 is CASSAHRAGVGYEQFF. The CDR3, as DNA: TGTGCCAGCAGCGCGCACCGAGCGGGGGTCGGCTATGAGCAGTTCTTC.

The V call is TRBV7-6, the J call TRBJ1-3; D ambiguous. Trimming took off 1 base at V and 2 bases at J, with 6 bases between the two ends. CDR3 size: 14 residues. CDR1 is SGHVS and CDR2 is FNYEAQ in the germline V gene. CDR3 sequence (DNA): TGTGCCAGCAGCTTAGGAGGGACTGGAAACACCATATATTTT. It codes for CASSLGGTGNTIYF.

V gene TRBV7-3 combines with J gene TRBJ2-3; 7 nucleotides line up with TRBD1. V dropped 3 bases and J dropped 6; count of bases not matched to a gene: 6. The CDR3 runs 14 residues. Per the germline V gene, CDR1 is SGHTA and CDR2 is FQGTGA. CDR3: CASSFKQGTDTQYF. The CDR3 region has the DNA TGTGCCAGCAGCTTTAAACAGGGGACGGATACGCAGTATTTT.